The entry below describes one T cell receptor beta chain. Its specificity is unknown. These data originate in a study of untreated major depressive disorder. Assay used: immunoSEQ multiplex PCR; TCRdb lists only in-frame clones, some missing. The table records some 13,000 clones, 80% to 95% of them present only once. About 94% CD4+ purity was typical by flow cytometry. The V end lost 5 bases, the J end lost 5 bases, and 11 bases lay between the germline ends. The V gene's germline CDR1 is SGHRS and CDR2 YFSETQ. CDR3 size: 13 residues. The study's findings and limits: Depressed patients' CD4+ T cells carried increased TRBV05-01 (Vbeta 5.1) usage versus control CD4+ T cells. TRBV25-01 and TRBV02-01 usage differences were not statistically significant.

The chain uses TRBV5-1 and TRBJ2-1; perhaps D is TRBD1 or TRBD2 (5 bases each). This receptor was identified in a man aged 30-40 years with major depressive disorder. Sequencing input: CD4+ T cells from PBMCs. This chain's CDR3 is CASRSGRDNEQFF. In DNA form, the CDR3 reads TGCGCCAGCAGATCGGGGCGCGACAATGAGCAGTTCTTC.